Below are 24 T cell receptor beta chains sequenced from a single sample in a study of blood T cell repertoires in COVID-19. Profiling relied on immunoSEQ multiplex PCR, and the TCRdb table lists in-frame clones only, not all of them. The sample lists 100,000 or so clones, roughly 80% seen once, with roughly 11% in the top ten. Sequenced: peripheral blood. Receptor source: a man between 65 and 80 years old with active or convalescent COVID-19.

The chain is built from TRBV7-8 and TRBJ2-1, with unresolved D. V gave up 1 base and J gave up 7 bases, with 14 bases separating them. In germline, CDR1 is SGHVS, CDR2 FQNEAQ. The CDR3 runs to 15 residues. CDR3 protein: CASSLVGIAPNEQFF. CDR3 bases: TGTGCCAGCAGCTTAGTCGGTATAGCACCTAATGAGCAGTTCTTC.

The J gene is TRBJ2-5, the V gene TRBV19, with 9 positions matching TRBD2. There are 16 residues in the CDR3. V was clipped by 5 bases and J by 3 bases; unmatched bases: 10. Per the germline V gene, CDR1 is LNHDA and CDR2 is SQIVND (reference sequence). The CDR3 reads CASSLKGTSLEETQYF. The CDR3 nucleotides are TGTGCCAGTAGTCTCAAAGGGACTAGCTTGGAAGAGACCCAGTACTTC.

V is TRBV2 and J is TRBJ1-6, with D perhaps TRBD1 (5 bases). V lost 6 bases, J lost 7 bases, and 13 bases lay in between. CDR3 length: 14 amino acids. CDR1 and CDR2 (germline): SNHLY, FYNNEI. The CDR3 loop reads CASREQAVNSPLHF. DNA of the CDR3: TGTGCCAGCAGAGAACAGGCTGTAAATTCACCCCTCCACTTT. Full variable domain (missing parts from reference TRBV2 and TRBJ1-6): EPEVTQTPSHQVTQMGQEVILRCVPISNHLYFYWYRQILGQKVEFLVSFYNNEISEKSEIFDDQFSVERPDGSNFTLKIRSTKLEDSAMYFCASREQAVNSPLHFGNGTRLTVT.

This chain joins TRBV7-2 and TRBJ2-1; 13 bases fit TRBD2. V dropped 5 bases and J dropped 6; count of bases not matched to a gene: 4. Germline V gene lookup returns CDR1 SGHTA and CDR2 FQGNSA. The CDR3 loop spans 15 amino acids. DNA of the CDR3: TGTGCCAGCAGCGTTACTAGCGGGGGGGTCAATGAGCAGTTCTTC. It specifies CASSVTSGGVNEQFF.

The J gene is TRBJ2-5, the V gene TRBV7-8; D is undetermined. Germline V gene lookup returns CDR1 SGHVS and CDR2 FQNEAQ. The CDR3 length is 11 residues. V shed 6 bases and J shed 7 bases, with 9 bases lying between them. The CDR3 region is CASSREWTQYF. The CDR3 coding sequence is TGTGCCAGCAGTCGCGAGTGGACCCAGTACTTC.

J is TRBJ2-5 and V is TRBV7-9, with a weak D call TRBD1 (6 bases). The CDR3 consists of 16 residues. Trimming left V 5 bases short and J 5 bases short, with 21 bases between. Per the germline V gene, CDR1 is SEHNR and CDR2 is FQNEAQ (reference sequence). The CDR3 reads CASSPPRNRAGETQYF. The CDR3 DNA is TGTGCCAGCAGCCCACCCCGGAACAGGGCGGGTGAGACCCAGTACTTC.

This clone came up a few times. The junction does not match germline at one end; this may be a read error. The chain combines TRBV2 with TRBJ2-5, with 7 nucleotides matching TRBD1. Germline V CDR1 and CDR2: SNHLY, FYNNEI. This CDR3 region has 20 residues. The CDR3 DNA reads TGTGCCAGCAGAGAAGGGTTTCGGTGGGACAGATCCCAACTAGGAGAGACCCAGTACTTC. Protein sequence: CASREGFRWDRSQLGETQYF.

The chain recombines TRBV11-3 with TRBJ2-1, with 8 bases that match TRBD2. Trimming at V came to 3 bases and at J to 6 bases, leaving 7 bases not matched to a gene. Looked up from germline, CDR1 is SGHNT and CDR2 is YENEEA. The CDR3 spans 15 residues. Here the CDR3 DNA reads TGTGCCAGCAGCTTGTATGGCGGGGGGACCAATGAGCAGTTCTTC. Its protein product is CASSLYGGGTNEQFF.

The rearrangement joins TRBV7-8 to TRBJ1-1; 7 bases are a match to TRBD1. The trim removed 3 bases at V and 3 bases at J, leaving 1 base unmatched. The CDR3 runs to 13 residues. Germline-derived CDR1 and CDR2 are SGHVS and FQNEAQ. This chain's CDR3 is CASSLTGYTEAFF. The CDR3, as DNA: TGTGCCAGCAGCTTGACAGGGTACACTGAAGCTTTCTTT.

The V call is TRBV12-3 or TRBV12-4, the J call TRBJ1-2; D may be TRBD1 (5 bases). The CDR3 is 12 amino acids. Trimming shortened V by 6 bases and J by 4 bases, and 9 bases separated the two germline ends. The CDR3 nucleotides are TGTGCCAGCAGCAACGGGGGCTATGGCTACACCTTC. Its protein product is CASSNGGYGYTF.

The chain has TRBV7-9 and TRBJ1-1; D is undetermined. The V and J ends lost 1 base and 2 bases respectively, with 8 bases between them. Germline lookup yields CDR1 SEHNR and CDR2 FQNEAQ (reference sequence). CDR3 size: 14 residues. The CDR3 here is CASSLGQKNTEAFF. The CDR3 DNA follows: TGTGCCAGCAGCTTAGGTCAGAAAAACACTGAAGCTTTCTTT.

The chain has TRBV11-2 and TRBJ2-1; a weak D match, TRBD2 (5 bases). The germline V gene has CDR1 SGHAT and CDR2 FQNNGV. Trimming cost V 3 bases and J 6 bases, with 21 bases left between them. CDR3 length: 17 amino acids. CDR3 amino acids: CASSLEPRPVSGNEQFF. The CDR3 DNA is TGTGCCAGCAGCTTGGAACCGAGACCAGTCAGCGGCAATGAGCAGTTCTTC.

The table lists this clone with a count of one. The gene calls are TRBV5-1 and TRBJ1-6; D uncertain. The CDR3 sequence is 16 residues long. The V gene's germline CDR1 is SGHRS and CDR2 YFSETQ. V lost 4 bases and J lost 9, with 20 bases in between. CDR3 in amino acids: CASSVFGGEGSSPLHF. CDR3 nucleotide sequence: TGCGCCAGCAGCGTGTTCGGCGGGGAAGGGAGTTCACCCCTCCACTTT.

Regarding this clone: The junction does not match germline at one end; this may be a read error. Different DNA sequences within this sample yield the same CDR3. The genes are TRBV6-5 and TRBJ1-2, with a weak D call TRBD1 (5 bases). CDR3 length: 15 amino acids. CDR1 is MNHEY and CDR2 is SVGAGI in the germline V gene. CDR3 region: CASRSNMGRGYGYTF. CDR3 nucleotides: TGTGCCAGCAGATCGAATATGGGGCGAGGCTATGGCTATACCTTC.

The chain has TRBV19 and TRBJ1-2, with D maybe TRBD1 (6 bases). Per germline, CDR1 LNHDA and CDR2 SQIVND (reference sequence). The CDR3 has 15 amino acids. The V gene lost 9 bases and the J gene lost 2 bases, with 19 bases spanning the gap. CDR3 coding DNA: TGTGCCAGCCACCGGGGGGCTGTCACCAACTATGGCTACACCTTC. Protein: CASHRGAVTNYGYTF.

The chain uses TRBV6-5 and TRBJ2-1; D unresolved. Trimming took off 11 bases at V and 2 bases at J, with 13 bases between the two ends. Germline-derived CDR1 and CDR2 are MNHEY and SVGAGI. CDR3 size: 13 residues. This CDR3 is CASTEPAYNEQFF. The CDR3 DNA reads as TGTGCCTCAACCGAGCCTGCCTACAATGAGCAGTTCTTC.

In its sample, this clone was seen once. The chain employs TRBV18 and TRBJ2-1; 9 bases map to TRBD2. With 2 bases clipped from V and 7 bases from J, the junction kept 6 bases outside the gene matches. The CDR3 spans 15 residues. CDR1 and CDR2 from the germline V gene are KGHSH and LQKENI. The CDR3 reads CASSPAGTSSNEQFF. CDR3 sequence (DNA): TGTGCCAGCTCACCAGCCGGGACTAGCAGTAATGAGCAGTTCTTC.

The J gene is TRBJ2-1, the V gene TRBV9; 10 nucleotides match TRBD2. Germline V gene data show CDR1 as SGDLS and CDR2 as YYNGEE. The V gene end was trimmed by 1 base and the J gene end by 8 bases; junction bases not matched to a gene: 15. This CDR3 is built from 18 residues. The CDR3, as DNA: TGTGCCAGCAGCGTACCAAGGGGGTCTAGCGGGGGTATCGATGAGCAGTTCTTC. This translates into CASSVPRGSSGGIDEQFF.

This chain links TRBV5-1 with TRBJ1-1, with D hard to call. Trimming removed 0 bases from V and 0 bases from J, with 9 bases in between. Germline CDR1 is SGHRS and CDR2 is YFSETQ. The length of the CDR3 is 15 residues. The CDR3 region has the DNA TGCGCCAGCAGCTTGGTTGTGGGCATGAACACTGAAGCTTTCTTT. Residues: CASSLVVGMNTEAFF. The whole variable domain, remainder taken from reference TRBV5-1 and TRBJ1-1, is KAGVTQTPRYLIKTRGQQVTLSCSPISGHRSVSWYQQTPGQGLQFLFEYFSETQRNKGNFPGRFSGRQFSNSRSEMNVSTLELGDSALYLCASSLVVGMNTEAFFGQGTRLTVV.

This CDR3 reads CASSLFFGTATGNTIYF. Here the CDR3 DNA reads TGTGCCAGCAGCTTATTTTTTGGGACAGCGACTGGAAACACCATATATTTT. V is TRBV7-2 and J is TRBJ1-3; 7 nucleotides agree with TRBD1. The CDR3 totals 17 residues. V shed 2 bases and J 2 bases; nucleotides not matched to a gene: 9. Per the germline V gene, CDR1 is SGHTA and CDR2 is FQGNSA.

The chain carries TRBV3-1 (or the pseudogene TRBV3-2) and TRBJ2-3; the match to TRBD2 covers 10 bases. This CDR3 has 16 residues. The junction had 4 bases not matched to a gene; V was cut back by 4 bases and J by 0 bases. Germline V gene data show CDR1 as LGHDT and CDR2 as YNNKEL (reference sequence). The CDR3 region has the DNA TGTGCCAGCAGCCTATCACTAGCGGGGAGCACAGATACGCAGTATTTT. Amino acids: CASSLSLAGSTDTQYF.

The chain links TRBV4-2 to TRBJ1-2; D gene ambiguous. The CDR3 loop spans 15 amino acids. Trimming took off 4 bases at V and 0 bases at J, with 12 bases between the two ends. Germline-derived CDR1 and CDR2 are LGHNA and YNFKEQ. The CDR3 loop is CASSPVRQANYGYTF. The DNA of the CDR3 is TGTGCCAGCAGCCCCGTCAGGCAGGCTAACTATGGCTACACCTTC.

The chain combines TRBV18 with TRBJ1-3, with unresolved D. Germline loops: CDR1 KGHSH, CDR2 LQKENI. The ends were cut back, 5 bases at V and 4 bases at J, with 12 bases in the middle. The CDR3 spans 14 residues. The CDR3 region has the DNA TGTGCCAGCTCAGAACTCGACTTGGGAAACACCATATATTTT. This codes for CASSELDLGNTIYF.

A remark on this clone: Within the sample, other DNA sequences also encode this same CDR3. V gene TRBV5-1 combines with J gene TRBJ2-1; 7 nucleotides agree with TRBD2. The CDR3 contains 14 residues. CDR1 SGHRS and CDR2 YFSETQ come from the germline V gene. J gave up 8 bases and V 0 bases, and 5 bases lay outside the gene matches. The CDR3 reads CASSLGLASDEQFF. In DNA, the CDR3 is TGCGCCAGCAGCTTGGGACTAGCTTCCGATGAGCAGTTCTTC.